This TCR beta chain was sequenced for a study of OX40 agonist ivuxolimab in advanced cancers. About the study: Recorded diagnoses for dose-escalation patients were hepatocellular carcinoma, melanoma, renal cell or head and neck cancer.

Study outcomes and limitations: Among patients with partial responses at 0.1-3.0 mg/kg, clonal expansion was among the lowest. CD4+ and CD8+ blood T cells expanded clonally by week 6 at 0.1 to 3.0 mg/kg.

In the case of this clone: What it binds is unknown.

Method: immunoSEQ multiplex PCR; TCRdb's copy keeps in-frame clones and lacks some. Of 70,000 or so clones in the sample, about 89% were seen once. The CDR3 length is 17 residues. Germline CDR1 and CDR2: LGHNA and YNFKEQ. J lost 2 bases, V lost 0 bases, and 4 bases had no gene match. The source material was CD4+ or CD8+ T cells sorted from blood, sampled in a trial of the OX40 agonist ivuxolimab. This TCR was sampled from an adult with an advanced solid tumor such as melanoma, head and neck, liver or kidney cancer. This chain joins TRBV4-2 and TRBJ2-5; TRBD2 matches at 12 bases. As DNA, the CDR3 is TGTGCCAGCAGCCAAGAGTTTGGACTAGCGGGACAAGAGACCCAGTACTTC. This codes for CASSQEFGLAGQETQYF.